This TCR beta chain comes out of a study of radiotherapy plus CTLA-4 blockade in lung cancer. Study information: Among enrolled patients, less than 20% responded and 25% to 35% achieved disease control.

Study findings and constraints: Radiotherapy with ipilimumab was followed by blood expansion of tumor-derived clones.

The repertoire was sequenced with immunoSEQ multiplex PCR; TCRdb's copy has only in-frame clones and lacks some. The top ten clones hold approximately 23% of a sample with roughly 45,000 clones, less than 75% of them seen once. V dropped 4 bases and J dropped 3 bases, with 9 bases sitting between them. This CDR3 is 13 amino acids long. The germline gives CDR1 SGHTA, CDR2 FQGNSA. Ipilimumab CTLA-4 blockade and focal radiation were given to patients with chemo-refractory metastatic non-small-cell lung cancer. In the case of this clone: No antigen is known for it.

This clonotype was sampled from a human donor with non-small cell lung cancer who had a partial response to radiotherapy plus ipilimumab. The chain uses TRBV7-2 and TRBJ1-1; the D is unclear. The sample was peripheral blood, taken from a patient treated with radiotherapy plus ipilimumab. This chain's CDR3 is CASSSQRDTEAFF. The CDR3 coding sequence is TGTGCCAGCAGCTCCCAGCGTGACACTGAAGCTTTCTTT.